Shown below are 16 T cell receptor beta chains from a single sample sequenced in a study of tissue T cells after allogeneic stem cell transplantation. The protocol was immunoSEQ multiplex PCR, while the TCRdb copy is restricted to in-frame clones and leaves out a portion. The repertoire includes about 8,200 clones, 40% to 55% of them detected once, and around 8.6% sits in the top ten. The time point here: mouse harvest day 7 after allogeneic transplant. Tail vein injection delivered 10^7 T-cell-depleted bone marrow cells and 10^6 splenic CD5+ T cells. Sequences were obtained from gut tissue. These receptors all come from a female BALB/c mouse given C57BL/6 T cells with graft-versus-host disease after an allogeneic hematopoietic cell transplant.

With respect to this clone: The gene symbols are mouse symbols. The CDR3 end lies 1 residue beyond the end of the read and is filled in from the germline J gene. The genes are TRBV5 and TRBJ2-5, with 11 bases lining up with TRBD1. Germline loops: CDR1 LGHNA, CDR2 YNLKQL (reference sequence). The CDR3 loop spans 14 amino acids. With 4 bases clipped from V and 6 bases from J, the junction kept 3 bases outside the gene matches. CDR3 DNA (partial): TGTGCCAGCAGCCTCGGGACAGGGGGGGACACCCAGTAC. Translation gives CASSLGTGGDTQY. The full-length CDR3 reads as CASSLGTGGDTQYF.

This clone has a handful of counts. The genes and germline here are from mouse. From the germline J gene comes the end of the CDR3, since the read stops 1 residue before it. The chain combines TRBV31 with TRBJ2-4, with 7 nucleotides matching TRBD2. Germline V gene lookup returns CDR1 GKSSPN and CDR2 SITVG. V lost 0 bases and J lost 7; bases outside the gene matches: 4. The CDR3 runs 13 residues. The part of the CDR3 DNA that was read is TGTGCCTGGAGTCTGGGGGGGGAGGACACCTTGTAC. It specifies CAWSLGGEDTLY. The complete CDR3 reads CAWSLGGEDTLYF.

With respect to this clone: Gene names refer to mouse genes. From the germline J gene comes the end of the CDR3, since the read stops 1 residue before it. The chain recombines TRBV16 with TRBJ1-3; D is uncertain. CDR1 is SGHSA and CDR2 is FRNQAP in the germline V gene. CDR3 length equals 12 residues. V lost 2 bases and J lost 2, with 1 base in between. This CDR3 reads CASSLPGNTLYF. CDR3 bases read: TGTGCAAGCAGCTTACCTGGAAATACGCTCTAT.

A word on this clone: Gene names and germline refer to mouse. The CDR3 goes on 1 residue after the read ends, and that part is filled in from the germline J gene. The V call is TRBV13-1, the J call TRBJ1-4, with 11 bases fitting TRBD1. Germline V gives CDR1 NSHNY, CDR2 SYGAGN. The CDR3 is made up of 13 amino acids. With V trimmed by 7 bases and J by 6 bases, 2 bases remained unmatched. The CDR3 region is CASGTGGDERLFF. CDR3 DNA, as far as it was read: TGTGCCAGCGGGACAGGGGGGGACGAAAGATTATTT. The whole variable domain, remainder taken from reference TRBV13-1 and TRBJ1-4, is EAAVTQSPRNKVTVTGGNVTLSCRQTNSHNYMYWYRQDTGHGLRLIHYSYGAGNLRIGDVPDGYKATRTTQEDFFLLLELASPSQTSLYFCASGTGGDERLFFGHGTKLSVL.

In its sample, this clone was seen a few times. Gene and germline names: mouse. Read sequence stops 1 residue before the CDR3 end, and the germline J gene provides the missing end. V is TRBV26 and J is TRBJ2-5; D is tentatively TRBD1 or TRBD2 (5 bases each). The V end lost 2 bases, the J end lost 5 bases, and 5 bases lay between the germline ends. Looked up from germline, CDR1 is KGHPV and CDR2 is FQNQEV (reference sequence). The length of the CDR3 is 12 residues. The CDR3 spells CASSLGGDTQYF. CDR3 bases read: TGTGCCAGCAGTCTGGGGGGAGACACCCAGTAC.

Note on this clone: Mouse gene names and germline throughout. The read stops 1 residue short of the end of the CDR3; the missing end is completed from the germline J gene. This chain links TRBV16 with TRBJ1-1; D ambiguous. Germline V gene data show CDR1 as SGHSA and CDR2 as FRNQAP. V lost 5 bases, J lost 1 base, and 5 bases lay in between. CDR3 length equals 12 residues. The covered CDR3 bases are TGTGCAAGCAGCACGCAAAACACAGAAGTCTTC. Translating it yields CASSTQNTEVF. The whole CDR3 is CASSTQNTEVFF.

Regarding this clone: Germline and genes here are mouse. This CDR3 is CASSGTGGNNYAEQFF. Incomplete CDR3 DNA: TGTGCCAGCAGCGGGACTGGGGGGAATAACTATGCTGAGCAGTTC. The chain has TRBV15 and TRBJ2-1, with 12 bases that match TRBD2. The observed sequence ends 1 residue before the CDR3 terminus, with the missing tail filled in from the germline J gene. The V segment lost 6 bases and the J segment 0 bases; nucleotides outside the gene matches: 3. This CDR3 has 16 residues. Germline assignment: CDR1 SGHND and CDR2 FRSKSL. The entire variable domain, with the rest obtained from reference TRBV15 and TRBJ2-1, is as follows: DAGVTQTPRHEVAEKGQTIILKCEPVSGHNDLFWYRQTKIQGLELLSYFRSKSLMEDGGAFKDRFKAEMLNSSFSTLKIQPTEPKDSAVYLCASSGTGGNNYAEQFFGPGTRLTVL.

About this clone: The gene symbols are mouse symbols. The read falls 1 residue short of the CDR3 end, and the missing part is taken from the germline J gene. V gene TRBV26 combines with J gene TRBJ2-7; D call uncertain. V dropped 2 bases and J dropped 3 bases, with 5 bases sitting between them. The germline V gene has CDR1 KGHPV and CDR2 FQNQEV (reference sequence). This CDR3 has 12 amino acids. The CDR3 DNA, read in part, is TGTGCCAGCAGTCTGACAGTCTATGAACAGTAC. Protein product: CASSLTVYEQY. The entire CDR3 protein reads CASSLTVYEQYF.

On this clone: The gene symbols are mouse symbols. The read halts 1 residue ahead of the CDR3 end, with the missing end drawn from the germline J gene. The chain combines TRBV3 with TRBJ2-5, with 9 bases lining up with TRBD2. The trim removed 5 bases at V and 5 bases at J, leaving 5 bases unmatched. The V gene's germline CDR1 is SNHLY and CDR2 FYNGKV (reference sequence). This CDR3 has 14 amino acids. This chain's CDR3 is CASSPTGGGDTQYF. CDR3 bases read: TGTGCCAGCAGCCCGACTGGGGGTGGAGACACCCAGTAC.

Details on this clone: The gene symbols are mouse symbols. The CDR3: CASSVTGGDSPLYF. The CDR3 bases that were read are TGTGCCAGCTCTGTGACAGGAGGTGATTCGCCCCTCTAC. The rearrangement links TRBV12-2 to TRBJ1-6, with D maybe TRBD1 (6 bases). The DNA ends 1 residue before the CDR3 does, and the rest of the CDR3 is filled in from the germline J gene. TRBJ1-6 qualifies as an ORF whose function is uncertain. The germline V gene encodes CDR1 SGHLS and CDR2 HYDKME. The CDR3 is 14 residues long. V lost 3 bases and J 8 bases, leaving 13 bases between the germline ends.

Details on this clone: The genes and germline here are from mouse. Read data end 1 residue before the CDR3 end; the end is taken from the germline J gene. The J gene is TRBJ2-1, the V gene TRBV5, with 12 bases matching TRBD2. The trim removed 2 bases at V and 5 bases at J, leaving 7 bases unmatched. CDR3 length: 17 residues. Germline CDR1 and CDR2: LGHNA and YNLKQL (reference sequence). The sequenced CDR3 bases are TGTGCCAGCAGCCAAAATCCAGGGACTGGGGGGAATGCTGAGCAGTTC. Its translation: CASSQNPGTGGNAEQF. The whole CDR3 is CASSQNPGTGGNAEQFF.

Turning to this clone: Gene names follow the mouse nomenclature. The read terminates 1 residue ahead of where the CDR3 ends, so the germline J gene completes it. The chain recombines TRBV26 with TRBJ2-1, with 9 positions matching TRBD1. CDR1 and CDR2 (germline): KGHPV, FQNQEV (reference sequence). This CDR3 contains 16 residues. V was clipped by 2 bases and J by 4 bases; unmatched bases: 6. CDR3 DNA (partial): TGTGCCAGCAGTCTGCTCGGGGGACAGGGATATGCTGAGCAGTTC. Translating gives CASSLLGGQGYAEQF. The entire CDR3 is CASSLLGGQGYAEQFF.

In the case of this clone: Gene names are mouse gene names. The read terminates 1 residue before the CDR3 end, so the remaining end is supplied by the germline J gene. The chain combines TRBV15 with TRBJ2-1, with 10 nucleotides matching TRBD1. The germline V gene has CDR1 SGHND and CDR2 FRSKSL. The length of the CDR3 is 14 residues. The trim removed 6 bases at V and 7 bases at J, leaving 6 bases unmatched. The chain's CDR3 is CASRAGTGVAEQFF. CDR3 DNA, as far as it was read: TGTGCCAGCAGAGCCGGGACAGGGGTAGCTGAGCAGTTC.

Comments on this clone: Gene names are mouse gene names. The read comes to an end 1 residue before the CDR3 does, leaving the germline J gene to fill in the end. The chain recombines TRBV16 with TRBJ2-7, with 9 bases fitting TRBD2. With V trimmed by 4 bases and J by 6 bases, 4 bases remained unmatched. The CDR3 covers 13 residues. Germline lookup yields CDR1 SGHSA and CDR2 FRNQAP. Partial CDR3 DNA: TGTGCAAGCAGCTCCTCTGGGGGGGTTGAACAGTAC. Amino acid sequence: CASSSSGGVEQY. The whole CDR3 sequence is CASSSSGGVEQYF.

By sample fraction, this clone is medium-sized (0.01 to 0.1%). The listed genes are named as in mouse. Read sequence stops 1 residue before the CDR3 end, and the germline J gene provides the missing end. The chain has TRBV23 and TRBJ2-1; the D call of TRBD2 is as the table states it, not checked on the DNA. CDR3 length: 15 residues. CDR1 and CDR2 from the germline V gene are KGHTA and FQNQQP. The CDR3 is CSSSQRDWGVAEQFF. The covered CDR3 bases are TGCTCCAGCAGTCAAAGGGACTGGGGGGTTGCTGAGCAGTTC. Full variable domain (rest looked up from reference TRBV23 and TRBJ2-1): DAAVTQKPRYLIKMKGQEAEMKCIPEKGHTAVFWYQQKQSKELKFLIYFQNQQPLDQIDMVKERFSAVCPSSSLCSLGIRTCEAEDSALYLCSSSQRDWGVAEQFFGPGTRLTVL.

This clone has just a few counts. Gene names refer to mouse genes. Partial CDR3 DNA: TGTGCAAGCAGCTCGACAGCAAACACCGGGCAGCTCTAC. As protein: CASSSTANTGQLY. The CDR3 in full is CASSSTANTGQLYF. This chain connects TRBV16 to TRBJ2-2; weak D call: TRBD1 (5 bases). The read ends 1 residue shy of where the CDR3 ends; the end is completed using the germline J gene. CDR1 is SGHSA, CDR2 FRNQAP, per germline. The CDR3 is 14 residues long. The V end was cut by 4 bases, the J end by 0 bases, with 6 bases between. The variable domain in full, with the rest retrieved from reference TRBV16 and TRBJ2-2, is NAGVIQTPRHKVTGKGQEATLWCEPISGHSAVFWYRQTIVQGLEFLTYFRNQAPIDDSGMPKERFSAQMPNQSHSTLKIQSTQPQDSAVYLCASSSTANTGQLYFGEGSKLTVL.